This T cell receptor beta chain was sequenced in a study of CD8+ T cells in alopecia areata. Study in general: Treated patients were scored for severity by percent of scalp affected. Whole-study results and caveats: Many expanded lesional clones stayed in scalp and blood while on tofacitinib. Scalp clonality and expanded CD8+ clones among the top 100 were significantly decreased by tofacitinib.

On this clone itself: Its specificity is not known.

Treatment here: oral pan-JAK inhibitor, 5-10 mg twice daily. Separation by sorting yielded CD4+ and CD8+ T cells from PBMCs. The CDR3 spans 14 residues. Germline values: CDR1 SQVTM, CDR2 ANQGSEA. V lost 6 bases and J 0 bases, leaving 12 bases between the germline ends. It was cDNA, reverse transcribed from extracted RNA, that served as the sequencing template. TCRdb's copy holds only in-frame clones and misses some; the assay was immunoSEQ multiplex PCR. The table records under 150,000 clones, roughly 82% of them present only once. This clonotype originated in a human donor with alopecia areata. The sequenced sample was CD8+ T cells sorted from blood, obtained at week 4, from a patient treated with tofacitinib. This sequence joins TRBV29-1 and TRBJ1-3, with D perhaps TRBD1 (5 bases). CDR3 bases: TGCAGCGTAGAAACAGGTATCTCTGGAAACACCATATATTTT. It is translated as CSVETGISGNTIYF.